Below are 26 T cell receptor beta chains sequenced from a single sample in a study of CD8 T cells in ankylosing spondylitis. Findings and caveats of the study: There was a TCR beta motif, made of 7 to 9 highly homologous variants, that appeared characteristic of ankylosing spondylitis blood.

MiXCR, applied by TCRdb to the 5' RACE reads, yields one record per CDR3 protein. Among under 850,000 distinct CDR3 sequences listed, 15% to 20% were seen once. Antigens of these TCRs are unknown. The sample consisted of blood, either unsorted or a sorted T cell fraction (not recorded which). Receptor source: a male donor with ankylosing spondylitis.

V is TRBV4-2 and J is TRBJ1-1, with 8 positions matching TRBD1. The J segment lost 9 bases and the V segment lost 4 bases, leaving 7 bases of the junction unmatched. There are 13 residues in the CDR3. Germline lookup yields CDR1 LGHNA and CDR2 YNFKEQ. CDR3 sequence reads: CASSPGQGQQAFF. CDR3 sequence (DNA): TGTGCCAGCAGCCCCGGACAGGGACAGCAAGCTTTCTTT.

The rearrangement joins TRBV20-1 to TRBJ2-5; TRBD1 might be the D (6 bases). Between the trimmed V and J ends, which lost 1 base and 0 bases, there was a span of 9 bases. The germline V gene encodes CDR1 DFQATT and CDR2 SNEGSKA (reference sequence). CDR3 length: 14 residues. The CDR3 DNA sequence: TGCAGTGCTAGAGGGACAGCGTACCAAGAGACCCAGTACTTC. Encoded protein: CSARGTAYQETQYF.

The chain uses TRBV7-9 and TRBJ2-7; 13 nucleotides align to TRBD2. Germline-derived CDR1 and CDR2 are SEHNR and FQNEAQ (reference sequence). The CDR3 length is 17 residues. J was trimmed by 7 bases and V by 4 bases; bases with no gene match: 13. The CDR3 loop reads CASSSAGTSGNPREQYF. The CDR3 coding sequence is TGTGCCAGCAGCTCCGCCGGGACTAGCGGGAATCCTCGGGAGCAGTACTTC.

This clonotype came up many times. V is TRBV2 and J is TRBJ2-2; 11 bases are a match to TRBD1. The CDR3 extends over 15 amino acids. J was trimmed by 4 bases and V by 6 bases; bases with no gene match: 4. The germline gives CDR1 SNHLY, CDR2 FYNNEI. Here the CDR3 reads CASRGQGAVTGELFF. Written as DNA, the CDR3 is TGTGCCAGCAGAGGACAGGGGGCGGTCACCGGGGAGCTGTTTTTT. Drawing the rest from reference TRBV2 and TRBJ2-2, the complete variable domain is EPEVTQTPSHQVTQMGQEVILRCVPISNHLYFYWYRQILGQKVEFLVSFYNNEISEKSEIFDDQFSVERPDGSNFTLKIRSTKLEDSAMYFCASRGQGAVTGELFFGEGSRLTVL.

This chain connects TRBV3-1 to TRBJ2-7; D tentatively reads TRBD1 or TRBD2 (6 bases each). Germline CDR1 reads LGHDT; CDR2 reads YNNKEL (reference sequence). Trimming took 4 bases from V and 6 from J, leaving 19 bases between them. The CDR3 covers 15 residues. Here the CDR3 reads CASSPSPTGGGEQYF. DNA for the CDR3: TGTGCCAGCAGCCCCTCTCCGACCGGAGGGGGCGAGCAGTACTTC.

The V and J genes are TRBV5-4 and TRBJ2-2, with TRBD1 matching over 9 bases. V lost 5 bases to trimming and J lost 6 bases; unmatched junction nucleotides: 5. The CDR3 runs to 14 residues. Germline CDR1 SGHNT, CDR2 YYREEE (reference sequence). The CDR3 DNA sequence: TGTGCCAGCAGGGGACAGGGAACGGCCGGGGAGCTGTTTTTT. This gives the protein CASRGQGTAGELFF.

This clonotype was recorded a few times. V gene TRBV11-2 combines with J gene TRBJ1-5; D perhaps matches TRBD1 (6 bases). V was shortened by 3 bases and J by 6 bases, with 9 bases between the two germline ends. Germline assignment: CDR1 SGHAT and CDR2 FQNNGV. CDR3 length: 13 residues. The CDR3 nucleotides read TGTGCCAGCAGCTTCGGCAGGGGTCAGCCCCAGCATTTT. Protein: CASSFGRGQPQHF.

The chain employs TRBV3-1 and TRBJ2-7; the D gene is possibly TRBD2 (6 bases). V was cut by 0 bases and J by 7 bases, with 16 bases left in between. The CDR3 is 15 amino acids. Germline CDR1 reads LGHDT; CDR2 reads YNNKEL (reference sequence). Here the CDR3 reads CASSQDWRGLGEQYF. CDR3 DNA: TGTGCCAGCAGCCAAGATTGGAGGGGTCTGGGGGAGCAGTACTTC.

CDR3 in DNA: TGTGCCAGCAGCCCAGGGACAGGGAGCAATCAGCCCCAGCATTTT. This gives the protein CASSPGTGSNQPQHF. The chain links TRBV11-2 to TRBJ1-5; TRBD1 aligns across 9 bases. CDR3 length: 15 residues. V shed 5 bases and J 1 base; nucleotides not matched to a gene: 3. The germline gives CDR1 SGHAT, CDR2 FQNNGV.

This clonotype was seen a handful of times. This chain links TRBV4-3 with TRBJ2-4, with D tentatively TRBD2 (5 bases). This CDR3 comprises 16 residues. V dropped 1 base and J dropped 5 bases, with 15 bases sitting between them. Germline lookup yields CDR1 LGHNA and CDR2 YSLEER. The DNA for the CDR3 is TGCGCCAGCAGCCAAGGGCGACGACTACGACAAAACATTCAGTACTTC. Its translation is CASSQGRRLRQNIQYF.

This clonotype showed up many times. This chain joins TRBV20-1 and TRBJ1-2, with D possibly being TRBD1 (6 bases). V dropped 4 bases and J dropped 1 base, with 13 bases sitting between them. This CDR3 region has 14 residues. Looked up from germline, CDR1 is DFQATT and CDR2 is SNEGSKA (reference sequence). This CDR3 is CSATGDPGNYGYTF. The CDR3 nucleotides are TGCAGTGCTACAGGGGATCCCGGTAACTATGGCTACACCTTC.

The J gene is TRBJ2-7, the V gene TRBV28; 11 bases line up with TRBD2. Trimming took 7 bases from V and 4 from J; bases not matched to a gene: 9. Per the germline V gene, CDR1 is MDHEN and CDR2 is SYDVKM. The CDR3 totals 15 residues. The CDR3 bases are TGTGCCAGCAACAAAGGGACTAGCGGAGATTACGAGCAGTACTTC. As protein: CASNKGTSGDYEQYF. Complete variable domain (other parts from reference TRBV28 and TRBJ2-7): DVKVTQSSRYLVKRTGEKVFLECVQDMDHENMFWYRQDPGLGLRLIYFSYDVKMKEKGDIPEGYSVSREKKERFSLILESASTNQTSMYLCASNKGTSGDYEQYFGPGTRLTVT.

The V and J genes are TRBV12-3 or TRBV12-4 and TRBJ2-2; D is undetermined. CDR3 length: 14 amino acids. Trimming cost V 6 bases and J 4 bases, with 12 bases left between them. CDR3 residues: CASSHVPRTGELFF. In DNA form, the CDR3 reads TGTGCCAGCAGCCACGTCCCGCGCACCGGGGAGCTGTTTTTT.

This clonotype appeared once. The gene calls are TRBV7-2 and TRBJ2-3, with D perhaps matching TRBD1 (6 bases). The CDR3 is 15 residues long. V dropped 2 bases and J dropped 5 bases, with 14 bases sitting between them. The V gene's germline CDR1 is SGHTA and CDR2 FQGNSA. CDR3 DNA sequence: TGTGCCAGCAGCTTAATCGGCAGGGGAAGAGATACGCAGTATTTT. Translating gives CASSLIGRGRDTQYF.

This clonotype was recorded a few times. This chain joins TRBV20-1 and TRBJ2-7; D is possibly TRBD2 (5 bases). This CDR3 has 13 residues. Deletions cut 0 bases from V and 3 bases from J, with 9 bases between. CDR1 and CDR2 (germline): DFQATT, SNEGSKA (reference sequence). CDR3 sequence reads: CSARESAGYEQYF. DNA of the CDR3: TGCAGTGCTAGAGAGAGCGCGGGCTACGAGCAGTACTTC.

The DNA for the CDR3 is TGTGCCAGCAGCCGCTGGGCCTCCGTCGACGAGCAGTACTTC. Amino acid sequence: CASSRWASVDEQYF. The chain uses TRBV6-2 or TRBV6-3 and TRBJ2-7; the D is unclear. Looked up from germline, CDR1 is MNHEY and CDR2 is SVGEGT. This CDR3 contains 14 residues. V lost 6 bases and J lost 5, with 17 bases in between.

This clonotype was detected a few times. The rearrangement uses TRBV28 and TRBJ2-7, with a tentative D call TRBD2 (5 bases). The germline V gene has CDR1 MDHEN and CDR2 SYDVKM. V was pared by 10 bases and J by 1 base, with 20 bases between. This CDR3 is 15 amino acids long. CDR3 DNA: TGTGCCACCCGGAGGCCCACACTAGATTCCTACGAGCAGTACTTC. It translates to CATRRPTLDSYEQYF.

V gene TRBV4-1 combines with J gene TRBJ2-7; TRBD2 agrees at 7 bases. CDR1 is MGHRA, CDR2 YSYEKL, per germline. The CDR3 length is 18 residues. J gave up 7 bases and V 0 bases, and 18 bases lay outside the gene matches. The CDR3 DNA follows: TGCGCCAGCAGCCAAGATCTCAGTCTAGCGGTCGTATCGGGGGAGCAGTACTTC. It yields the protein CASSQDLSLAVVSGEQYF.

This clonotype has a count of ten or more. The V and J genes are TRBV7-9 and TRBJ2-5; TRBD1 matches at 8 bases. J was trimmed by 4 bases and V by 6 bases; bases with no gene match: 4. This CDR3 spans 13 amino acids. In germline, CDR1 is SEHNR, CDR2 FQNEAQ (reference sequence). CDR3: CASSPRGPETQYF. Here the CDR3 DNA reads TGTGCCAGCAGTCCCAGGGGGCCAGAGACCCAGTACTTC.

Here the CDR3 DNA reads TGCGCCAGCAGCCCGTGGACAGGGTTTAGGGAGACCCAGTACTTC. Amino acids: CASSPWTGFRETQYF. The chain recombines TRBV5-1 with TRBJ2-5, with 8 bases lining up with TRBD1. Germline V gives CDR1 SGHRS, CDR2 YFSETQ. CDR3 length: 15 amino acids. V was pared by 4 bases and J by 5 bases, with 10 bases of the junction left unmatched.

The V call is TRBV18, the J call TRBJ2-3; a possible D gene is TRBD1 (6 bases). The length of the CDR3 is 14 residues. Germline values: CDR1 KGHSH, CDR2 LQKENI. Trimming left V 5 bases short and J 2 bases short, with 11 bases between. CDR3 residues: CASSSRTVTDTQYF. In DNA form, the CDR3 reads TGTGCCAGCTCATCCCGGACAGTCACAGATACGCAGTATTTT.

The CDR3 loop is CASSPSGQGPDTQYF. In DNA form, the CDR3 reads TGTGCCAGCTCACCGTCGGGACAGGGGCCAGATACGCAGTATTTT. The chain recombines TRBV18 with TRBJ2-3; 10 positions agree with TRBD1. The CDR3 contains 15 residues. V trimming: 3 bases; J trimming: 4 bases; junction bases outside the gene matches: 4. In germline, CDR1 is KGHSH, CDR2 LQKENI. The full variable domain, with the rest looked up from reference TRBV18 and TRBJ2-3, is NAGVMQNPRHLVRRRGQEARLRCSPMKGHSHVYWYRQLPEEGLKFMVYLQKENIIDESGMPKERFSAEFPKEGPSILRIQQVVRGDSAAYFCASSPSGQGPDTQYFGPGTRLTVL.

In its sample, this clonotype was seen a few times. V and J are TRBV11-1 and TRBJ2-1; D remains ambiguous. The CDR3 has 17 amino acids. CDR1 is SGHAT and CDR2 is FQDESV in the germline V gene (reference sequence). V lost 5 bases to trimming and J lost 0 bases, with 17 bases between them. As DNA, the CDR3 is TGTGCCAGCAGCAAACGCGAGAGCGTTGGCTCCTACAATGAGCAGTTCTTC. Protein: CASSKRESVGSYNEQFF.

This clonotype has more than one count but fewer than ten. The chain employs TRBV15 and TRBJ1-4; perhaps TRBD1 as D (5 bases). CDR1 is LNHNV, CDR2 YYDKDF, per germline (reference sequence). V gave up 0 bases and J gave up 14 bases, with 16 bases separating them. The CDR3 spans 14 residues. The CDR3 here is CATSRDRRREPLFF. In DNA, the CDR3 is TGTGCCACCAGCAGAGATCGACGCAGGGAGCCCCTGTTTTTT.

This clonotype was seen only a few times. J is TRBJ1-1 and V is TRBV16; no definite D call. CDR3 length: 15 residues. From germline, CDR1 is KGHSY and CDR2 FQNENV. Trimming left V 1 base short and J 1 base short, with 10 bases between. DNA for the CDR3: TGTGCCAGCAGCCAATTTTCCGTTTGGAACACTGAAGCTTTCTTT. Translation gives CASSQFSVWNTEAFF.

The table lists this clonotype with many counts. V is TRBV12-3 or TRBV12-4 and J is TRBJ1-5; TRBD1 aligns across 7 bases. The trim removed 8 bases at V and 2 bases at J, leaving 9 bases unmatched. This CDR3 region has 15 residues. In nucleotides, the CDR3 is TGTGCCAGCGGACAACAGGGGTCGGGCAATCAGCCCCAGCATTTT. Translation gives CASGQQGSGNQPQHF.